This T cell receptor beta chain was found in a study of blood T cells in healthy people across ages. Looked up from germline, CDR1 is DFQATT and CDR2 is SNEGSKA (reference sequence). J was trimmed by 7 bases and V by 0 bases; bases with no gene match: 10. The CDR3 spans 16 residues. Study outcomes and limitations: A strong correlation was found between TCR beta diversity and the percentage of naive T cells.

Regarding this clonotype: Its antigen is still unknown. One base away lies a much larger clone, so this may be a sequencing read error. It is likely a read error, because the conserved phenylalanine at the end of the CDR3 is missing.

The use of a sample-barcoded 5' primer and a J-beta primer mix characterized a second PCR of about 7 to 12 cycles. Paired-end reads containing CDR3 totaled no fewer than 2.5 million for each sample. From the 5' RACE reads, TCRdb called clonotypes with MiXCR, one entry per CDR3 protein. This repertoire shows around 670,000 distinct CDR3 sequences, approximately 30% found once; its top ten account for approximately 15%. This sequence joins TRBV20-1 and TRBJ2-3; the match to TRBD2 covers 10 bases. What was sequenced was blood. The TCR originated in a woman of 80 years or more in good health. The CDR3 region has the DNA TGCAGTGCTAGAGAGTTGCTAGCGGGGGTGGGAAATACGCAGTATGTT. This gives the protein CSARELLAGVGNTQYV.